These 15 T cell receptor beta chains came from one sample sequenced in a study of spatial heterogeneity in lung cancer. Time point defined: sample taken at primary tumor resection. MiXCR, applied by TCRdb to the 5' RACE reads, yields one record per CDR3 protein. The repertoire holds over 50,000 distinct CDR3 sequences, with roughly 6.4% as singletons. The sample consisted of PBMCs, taken at surgery. Every receptor here comes from a female donor with early-stage non-small cell lung cancer.

This clonotype was counted a single time. J is TRBJ1-1 and V is TRBV24-1, with D possibly being TRBD1 (5 bases). With 9 bases removed from V and 5 bases from J, the gap between germline ends came to 18 bases. CDR3 length equals 14 residues. Germline V CDR1 and CDR2: KGHDR, SFDVKD. The CDR3 sequence is CATSGATGDTEAFF. DNA for the CDR3: TGTGCCACCTCCGGGGCCACTGGAGATACTGAAGCTTTCTTT.

This clonotype appeared a few times. J is TRBJ2-7 and V is TRBV14; 7 nucleotides line up with TRBD2. Germline V CDR1 and CDR2: SGHDN, FVKESK. Germline trimming cut 0 bases from V and 7 bases from J; bases unmatched to any gene: 3. This CDR3 has 13 amino acids. Here the CDR3 DNA reads TGTGCCAGCAGCCAAGAATCCGGGAGGGAGCAGTACTTC. Its protein product is CASSQESGREQYF. The full variable domain, its missing parts supplied by reference TRBV14 and TRBJ2-7, is EAGVTQFPSHSVIEKGQTVTLRCDPISGHDNLYWYRRVMGKEIKFLLHFVKESKQDESGMPNNRFLAERTGGTYSTLKVQPAELEDSGVYFCASSQESGREQYFGPGTRLTVT.

This clonotype has at least ten counts. This chain connects TRBV10-1 to TRBJ1-1, with D perhaps TRBD1 (5 bases). The V end lost 7 bases, the J end lost 5 bases, and 14 bases lay between the germline ends. The CDR3 contains 13 residues. The germline V gene encodes CDR1 WNHNN and CDR2 SYGVQD (reference sequence). DNA of the CDR3: TGCGCCAGCAAACCAGGGTACGGGACTGAAGCTTTCTTT. The encoded protein is CASKPGYGTEAFF.

The chain is built from TRBV5-1 and TRBJ1-1, with D perhaps TRBD1 (5 bases). The V end was cut by 0 bases, the J end by 4 bases, with 16 bases between. In germline, CDR1 is SGHRS, CDR2 YFSETQ. There are 16 residues in the CDR3. The DNA for the CDR3 is TGCGCCAGCAGCTTGGGAGTAGGGGAAAGGGGCACTGAAGCTTTCTTT. This encodes CASSLGVGERGTEAFF.

This clonotype was detected many times. The chain joins TRBV6-5 to TRBJ1-5; D remains ambiguous. The V end lost 4 bases, the J end lost 2 bases, and 15 bases lay between the germline ends. The germline CDR1 and CDR2 sequences are MNHEY and SVGAGI. The CDR3 is 16 amino acids. CDR3 region: CASSLLWERGNQPQHF. CDR3 coding DNA: TGTGCCAGCAGTTTGCTCTGGGAGAGAGGCAATCAGCCCCAGCATTTT.

The table lists this clonotype with many counts. The chain joins TRBV20-1 to TRBJ1-5, with 9 bases matching TRBD1. Trimming cost V 3 bases and J 7 bases; bases outside gene matches: 7. CDR1 is DFQATT and CDR2 is SNEGSKA in the germline V gene (reference sequence). The CDR3 consists of 14 residues. CDR3 nucleotide sequence: TGCAGTGCTAGTGCCGGGACAGGGTACCAGCCCCAGCATTTT. It translates to CSASAGTGYQPQHF.

The V gene is TRBV6-1, the J gene TRBJ2-3; D not certain. Germline V gene sequence: CDR1 MNHNS, CDR2 SASEGT. The CDR3 has 13 residues. V lost 6 bases and J lost 6, with 13 bases in between. CDR3 nucleotides: TGTGCCAGCAGCCCAAGGGTGAGCGATACGCAGTATTTT. Protein sequence: CASSPRVSDTQYF.

The chain employs TRBV28 and TRBJ2-7; 7 nucleotides agree with TRBD1. Germline CDR1 reads MDHEN; CDR2 reads SYDVKM. The CDR3 has 14 amino acids. V shed 6 bases, J shed 1 base, and the junction held 6 bases outside the gene matches. The CDR3 bases are TGTGCCAGCAGGTCCCAGGGGGTGTCCTACGAGCAGTACTTC. It is translated as CASRSQGVSYEQYF.

Details on this clonotype: A clone one base away is much larger, so this may be a read error. J is TRBJ1-1 and V is TRBV9, with TRBD1 matching 7 bases. There are 15 residues in the CDR3. Germline V lookup: CDR1 SGDLS, CDR2 YYNGEE. The CDR3 DNA reads TGTGCCAGCAGCGTATACGACGGGACAGTCGATGAAGCTTACTTT. Translating gives CASSVYDGTVDEAYF. The full variable domain, in which reference TRBV9 and TRBJ1-1 provide the parts outside the CDR3, is DSGVTQTPKHLITATGQRVTLRCSPRSGDLSVYWYQQSLDQGLQFLIQYYNGEERAKGNILERFSAQQFPDLHSELNLSSLELGDSALYFCASSVYDGTVDEAYFGQGTRLTVV.

Only a few counts were recorded for this clonotype. The V and J genes are TRBV11-2 and TRBJ1-5; unclear D gene. Germline V CDR1 and CDR2: SGHAT, FQNNGV. Trimming left V 3 bases short and J 6 bases short, with 9 bases between. This CDR3 comprises 13 residues. The CDR3 spells CASSFLQAQPQHF. The DNA of the CDR3 is TGTGCCAGCAGCTTTTTGCAGGCTCAGCCCCAGCATTTT. Full variable domain (outside the CDR3, taken from reference TRBV11-2 and TRBJ1-5): EAGVAQSPRYKIIEKRQSVAFWCNPISGHATLYWYQQILGQGPKLLIQFQNNGVVDDSQLPKDRFSAERLKGVDSTLKIQPAKLEDSAVYLCASSFLQAQPQHFGDGTRLSIL.

This clonotype was seen at least ten times. The chain recombines TRBV20-1 with TRBJ2-7; 7 nucleotides align to TRBD2. J lost 4 bases, V lost 3 bases, and 3 bases had no gene match. This CDR3 is built from 12 residues. The germline V gene has CDR1 DFQATT and CDR2 SNEGSKA (reference sequence). CDR3 amino acids: CSARRELYEQYF. CDR3 DNA: TGCAGTGCTAGGCGGGAGTTATACGAGCAGTACTTC.

There are many counts of this clonotype. The rearrangement uses TRBV27 and TRBJ1-5; 7 positions agree with TRBD1. Germline CDR1 reads MNHEY; CDR2 reads SMNVEV (reference sequence). This CDR3 spans 14 amino acids. Trimming cost V 6 bases and J 3 bases; bases outside gene matches: 5. The CDR3 loop reads CASRPGTVNQPQHF. The CDR3 nucleotides read TGTGCCAGCAGACCCGGGACAGTCAATCAGCCCCAGCATTTT.

The chain links TRBV25-1 to TRBJ1-3; D is perhaps TRBD1 (5 bases). The CDR3 covers 14 residues. The V gene lost 8 bases and the J gene lost 2 bases, with 13 bases spanning the gap. Per the germline V gene, CDR1 is MGHDK and CDR2 is SYGVNS. The DNA for the CDR3 is TGTGCCAGCGTACCGGGACTCGCTGGAAACACCATATATTTT. Its translation is CASVPGLAGNTIYF.

The chain links TRBV9 to TRBJ2-1, with a tentative D call TRBD1 (5 bases). V lost 0 bases and J lost 2, with 12 bases in between. CDR1 is SGDLS, CDR2 YYNGEE, per germline. This CDR3 spans 16 amino acids. In DNA form, the CDR3 reads TGTGCCAGCAGCGTAGGAAACAGGTCACCCTACAATGAGCAGTTCTTC. Its protein product is CASSVGNRSPYNEQFF.

Ten or more counts support this clonotype. The rearrangement links TRBV7-2 to TRBJ2-2; 7 nucleotides agree with TRBD1. The CDR3 is 15 amino acids. Germline CDR1 SGHTA, CDR2 FQGNSA. V shed 8 bases and J 2 bases; nucleotides not matched to a gene: 8. The CDR3 spells CASRSRQGNTGELFF. The DNA for the CDR3 is TGTGCCAGCCGGTCCAGACAGGGAAACACCGGGGAGCTGTTTTTT.